This TCR beta chain was captured in a study of STAT3 mutations in large granular lymphocyte leukemia (dated by TCRdb to between 2018 and 2020). For the study in its entirety: About half of the T-LGLL patients who underwent longitudinal sequencing carried canonical activating STAT3 mutations. Each patient was sequenced at an average of around 4 time points, ranging from 2 to 8 samplings. More than half of T-LGLL patients received one or more immunosuppressive therapy regimens, with hematologic response in about two fifths of those treated. Some 17 representative T-LGLL cases were selected from an initial cohort of under 250 LGL patients for longitudinal TCRbeta and STAT3 sequencing. As controls, the study also included longitudinal sequencing of a couple of patients with natural killer LGL leukemia. Patients with T-cell large granular lymphocyte leukemia underwent serial deep sequencing of TCRbeta CDR3 and STAT3 to reconstruct clonal hierarchy and dynamics.

Overall study outcomes, separate from this receptor: TCR clonotype switching after therapy was observed in about 35% of the 18 patients, and all newly emerging clones were found to be STAT3 wild type. Because codominant clonotypes persisted in some patients, a small but highly pathogenic clone may have been missed. Linking therapy response to changes in TCR clonal burden was complicated by variable intervals between samplings and by differing treatment regimens. The burden of the dominant TCR clone was higher than the STAT3 mutant burden in several patients, which suggests that the STAT3 mutation arose secondarily inside a clone that had already expanded. Because no samples were available when a clone first appeared, clonal expansion had to be inferred from samplings taken at other points. All T-LGLL patients had at least one immunodominant TCRbeta clonotype, and roughly half had multiple immunodominant subclonotypes.

An Illumina MiSeq was used to sequence the TCRbeta libraries, yielding an average of approximately 41,000 productive templates per sample. Using multiplex PCR amplification, the immunoSEQ assay generated the TCRbeta CDR3 libraries. The original pipeline was this. Repertoire diversity was calculated as previously defined, and values close to 0 indicated extremely monoclonal samples. In its TCRdb copy, this immuneACCESS table keeps in-frame sequences only and misses some clones. Where compared with another copy, unresolved V genes explain less than half of these, and the others have no known cause. The V and J calls and clone size were taken over from that table, and D and trimming were inferred from the DNA. A total of about 15,000 clones appear in this sample, around four fifths of them only once. Over 7.5% of the sample lies in the top ten. Turning to this clone: The clone's antigen remains unknown. Base qualities are missing; no much larger clone stands one base away.

The germline V gene encodes CDR1 SGHDN and CDR2 FVKESK. The germline ends are 2 bases apart after V is trimmed by 0 bases and J by 8 bases. The CDR3 contains 12 residues, cysteine and phenylalanine counted. Kept here is only the CDR3 DNA, which spans 36 bases and is read in frame from base 1. The same DNA, extracted from blood mononuclear cells, served for both TCR sequencing and STAT3 sequencing. The chain is made from TRBV14 and TRBJ1-6; too little of a D gene remains to name it. Input material: peripheral blood mononuclear cells. This receptor was taken from a man aged 50 to 60 with T-cell large granular lymphocyte leukemia. Some clones in this sample may be carry-over from other donors' samples. The age is the age at diagnosis. The DNA is TGTGCCAGCAGCCAAGATTATTCACCCCTCCACTTT. Its translation is CASSQDYSPLHF.